The rows below give T cell receptor beta chains drawn from one sample of a study of T-cell reconstitution after alpha-beta-depleted transplantation in children. One entry per CDR3 protein, called by TCRdb with MiXCR from the PCR reads. The sample lists about 300,000 distinct CDR3 sequences, around 10% occurring once. Here the sequenced sample was PBMCs, taken before TCRalphabeta/CD19-depleted stem cell transplant. These receptors all come from a boy in the first two years of life with acute myeloid leukemia, due to receive a stem cell transplant. Both conserved end residues are part of each CDR3. Fields, in order: V gene, D gene, clone size, J gene, CDR3 DNA, CDR3 protein. D genes are given only for firm matches. Size values are once, few and many counts, or a class for expanded clones, and some rows have none.

V: TRBV5-1
D: -
size: many
J: TRBJ2-2
DNA: TGCGCCAGCAGCTTTATGCCGGACACCGGGGAGCTGTTTTTT
CDR3: CASSFMPDTGELFF

V: TRBV10-3
D: TRBD1
size: few
J: TRBJ2-1
DNA: TGTGCCATCAGTGAGCCTCCGGGACAGGGGGCTCGCAATGAGCAGTTCTTC
CDR3: CAISEPPGQGARNEQFF

V: TRBV14
D: -
size: many
J: TRBJ2-1
DNA: TGTGCCAGCAGCCGGGGGTTTCGGGCCTACAATGAGCAGTTCTTC
CDR3: CASSRGFRAYNEQFF

V: TRBV7-2
D: -
size: many
J: TRBJ2-3
DNA: TGTGCCAGCAGCTCTGTCCCCCGGGGTAGTCTAACAGATACGCAGTATTTT
CDR3: CASSSVPRGSLTDTQYF

V: TRBV28
D: -
size: -
J: TRBJ1-2
DNA: TGTGCCAGCAGCTCCCCGGACAGAGCTAACTATGGCTACACCTTC
CDR3: CASSSPDRANYGYTF

V: TRBV5-5
D: TRBD1
size: many
J: TRBJ2-2
DNA: TGTGCCAGCAGCGTTTACAGGGGAATGACCGGGGAGCTGTTTTTT
CDR3: CASSVYRGMTGELFF

V: TRBV6-1
D: TRBD1
size: many
J: TRBJ2-7
DNA: TGTGCCAGCAGTAAAAACAGGGGATACTACGAGCAGTACTTC
CDR3: CASSKNRGYYEQYF

V: TRBV7-2
D: -
size: many
J: TRBJ1-6
DNA: TGTGCCAGCAGCCCAACGGGGTGGGATTCACCCCTCCACTTT
CDR3: CASSPTGWDSPLHF

V: TRBV19
D: -
size: many
J: TRBJ2-2
DNA: TGTGCCAGTAAGAGGAGCCAGGGCCGGAACACCGGGGAGCTGTTTTTT
CDR3: CASKRSQGRNTGELFF

V: TRBV20-1
D: TRBD2
size: many
J: TRBJ2-7
DNA: TGCAGTGCTACTGGGACTAGCGGGACCTACGAGCAGTACTTC
CDR3: CSATGTSGTYEQYF

V: TRBV18
D: -
size: -
J: TRBJ1-1
DNA: TGTGCCAGCTCCCCGGGGTGGGACACTGAAGCTTTCTTT
CDR3: CASSPGWDTEAFF

V: TRBV12-3/TRBV12-4
D: -
size: many
J: TRBJ2-5
DNA: TGTGCCAGCAGTCCCCCTCGTGGCAGGGGAATGGAAGAGACCCAGTACTTC
CDR3: CASSPPRGRGMEETQYF

V: TRBV11-2
D: -
size: -
J: TRBJ2-1
DNA: TGTGCCAGCAGTTATGAAGGGGGATACAATGAGCAGTTCTTC
CDR3: CASSYEGGYNEQFF

V: TRBV6-5
D: -
size: few
J: TRBJ2-3
DNA: TGTGCCAGCAGTTACTCCGACCTCACAGATACGCAGTATTTT
CDR3: CASSYSDLTDTQYF

V: TRBV12-3/TRBV12-4
D: -
size: many
J: TRBJ1-5
DNA: TGTGCCAGCACCCTGGACAGAAATCAGCCCCAGCATTTT
CDR3: CASTLDRNQPQHF

V: TRBV7-2
D: -
size: many
J: TRBJ1-2
DNA: TGTGCCAGCAGCTTAGAAGGTGGAGGGGTTGGCTATGGCTACACCTTC
CDR3: CASSLEGGGVGYGYTF

V: TRBV29-1
D: -
size: many
J: TRBJ1-1
DNA: TGCAGCGTTTCAGGGGAAAAAGCTTTCTTT
CDR3: CSVSGEKAFF

V: TRBV20-1
D: -
size: -
J: TRBJ1-5
DNA: TGCAGTGCTAGAGATCCGACAGACACCATCACCTATAGCAATCAGCCCCAGCATTTT
CDR3: CSARDPTDTITYSNQPQHF

V: TRBV7-9
D: -
size: few
J: TRBJ2-2
DNA: TGTGCCAGCAGCTTAAGCCCTCACAGGGAAGGAATCGGGGAGCTGTTTTTT
CDR3: CASSLSPHREGIGELFF

V: TRBV20-1
D: -
size: many
J: TRBJ2-1
DNA: TGCAGTGCTAGAGATAGGCTAGCGCAGTGGGATGAGCAGTTCTTC
CDR3: CSARDRLAQWDEQFF

V: TRBV24-1
D: TRBD1
size: many
J: TRBJ2-3
DNA: TGTGCCACCAGTGACCGGACAGGGGTGACAGATACGCAGTATTTT
CDR3: CATSDRTGVTDTQYF

V: TRBV12-3/TRBV12-4
D: -
size: many
J: TRBJ2-7
DNA: TGTGCCAGCAGTTTTGCGGAAGAGCAGTACTTC
CDR3: CASSFAEEQYF

V: TRBV5-1
D: -
size: many
J: TRBJ2-3
DNA: TGCGCCAGCAGGCTACCTGGGGAGGATACGCAGTATTTT
CDR3: CASRLPGEDTQYF

V: TRBV4-3
D: -
size: many
J: TRBJ1-2
DNA: TGCGCCAGCAGCTCTAACTGGGACGGTGATGGCTACACCTTC
CDR3: CASSSNWDGDGYTF

V: TRBV12-3/TRBV12-4
D: -
size: -
J: TRBJ1-6
DNA: TGTGCCAGCAGTTTGGGGCATTCACCCCTCCACTTT
CDR3: CASSLGHSPLHF

V: TRBV7-8
D: TRBD2
size: few
J: TRBJ2-1
DNA: TGTGCCAGCAGCTTATTTTTAGCGGGGGTAAACGAGCAGTTCTTC
CDR3: CASSLFLAGVNEQFF

V: TRBV5-1
D: TRBD2
size: many
J: TRBJ2-2
DNA: TGCGCCAGCAGCACCTCTAGCGGGAGGGCCGGGGAGCTGTTTTTT
CDR3: CASSTSSGRAGELFF

V: TRBV12-3/TRBV12-4
D: -
size: many
J: TRBJ2-1
DNA: TGTGCCAGCAGTCCGGACCGTCCGGGGAATGAGCAGTTCTTC
CDR3: CASSPDRPGNEQFF

V: TRBV15
D: -
size: many
J: TRBJ2-7
DNA: TGTGCCACCAGCAGAGAGGCCGGGAACGAGCAGTACTTC
CDR3: CATSREAGNEQYF

V: TRBV7-9
D: -
size: many
J: TRBJ2-1
DNA: TGTGCCAGCAGCCTTCGTCGGGACCCAAGCGATGAGCAGTTCTTC
CDR3: CASSLRRDPSDEQFF

V: TRBV5-6
D: -
size: many
J: TRBJ2-7
DNA: TGTGCCAGCAGCTTGGCCCTTACATACTACGAGCAGTACTTC
CDR3: CASSLALTYYEQYF

V: TRBV20-1
D: -
size: -
J: TRBJ2-3
DNA: TGCAGTGCTAGAGACCCAATTCTCACAGATACGCAGTATTTT
CDR3: CSARDPILTDTQYF

V: TRBV7-8
D: -
size: many
J: TRBJ2-3
DNA: TGTGCCAGCAGCTTCGAAACGGGACATAGGGGGACGCAGTATTTT
CDR3: CASSFETGHRGTQYF